This is a list of T cell receptor beta chains from one sample in a study of blood T cell repertoires in COVID-19. Only in-frame clones appear in the TCRdb table, and some are missing; sequencing was by immunoSEQ multiplex PCR. The profile covers 82,000 or so clones, with approximately 90% appearing a single time and roughly 1.2% taken by the ten largest. The sample was PBMCs or T cells enriched from blood (not recorded which). These receptors were obtained from a woman aged 45-65 years with acute COVID-19. Both conserved end residues are part of each CDR3.

14 TRBV29-1 CSVQQGAGNQPQHF
15 TRBV23-1 CASSQSRTGTDTQYF
15 TRBV19 CASKIRTGSTDTQYF
15 TRBV24-1 CATSTTGPQGDTQYF
15 TRBV7-9 CASSLVGGQGQPQHF
13 TRBV24-1 CATSSRGSTEAFF
15 TRBV24-1 CATSTAGSSNTEAFF
16 TRBV9 CASSVGGTGSYNEQFF
14 TRBV10-3 CAIRTGQGFDEQYF
16 TRBV5-6 CASRATSVSNTGELFF
16 TRBV11-3 CASSLDLATNTGELFF
12 TRBV7-2 CASSFPEREQFF
13 TRBV19 CASSSGSPNEQFF
15 TRBV5-6 CASSSRVVSVYEQYF
12 TRBV7-9 CASSPPTGEAFF
16 TRBV7-2 CASSHGGTAHVYGYTF
14 TRBV29-1 CSVEDSRRYNEQFF
16 TRBV5-1 CASSLRTLREGSPLHF
14 TRBV5-1 CASSTTTSLDEQYF
16 TRBV19 CASSMIRQGSDYGYTF
18 TRBV21-1 CASRIDLGLAGFYNEQFF
15 TRBV30 CAWSGGQGALYGYTF
13 TRBV28 CASSSGQGDGYTF
13 TRBV19 CASGTGENNEQFF
15 TRBV14 CASSQQGRIGNTIYF
14 TRBV6-1 CASSEIWREAEQFF
15 TRBV11-2 CASSLVPGGSYEQYF
17 TRBV11-2 CASSPSGTATQNYGYTF
13 TRBV28 CASSFGQGYEQYF
15 TRBV19 CASSMGGWVGQPQHF
14 TRBV3-1/TRBV3-2 CASSQRSTQEKLFF
15 TRBV18 CASSPPGQGNEKLFF
13 TRBV27 CAAKQADNEKLFF
13 TRBV14 CASSQERLAAQFF
16 TRBV6-5 CASTYSHRGLGNTIYF
15 TRBV6-1 CASSEVLDRTDTQYF
12 TRBV6-6 CASSSPDGLQHF
14 TRBV6-6 CASRGTGTGGQAFF
14 TRBV10-1 CASSEPGQGREQYF
16 TRBV7-2 CASSLAKREPNNEQFF
17 TRBV30 CAWSGALGRERSRELFF
15 TRBV5-4 CASSPPTGLLYGYTF
13 TRBV19 CASSRQGAQPQHF
16 TRBV2 CASRFGSGHSLNEQFF
14 TRBV6-5 CASRAGTGAEKLFF
16 TRBV6-1 CASSERMVRFNSPLHF
12 TRBV7-3 CASSFTPNEQFF